This T cell receptor (beta chain) was identified during a study of control samples from healthy donors and cancer patients. Assay used: immunoSEQ multiplex PCR; TCRdb lists only in-frame clones, some missing. The table includes about 180,000 clones, more than 90% detected once. Only one count was recorded for this clone. Germline V gives CDR1 SGHKS, CDR2 YYEKEE (reference sequence). Trimming pared 1 base from V and 3 bases from J, leaving 6 bases between. The CDR3 spans 13 residues. The gene calls are TRBV5-5 and TRBJ2-3, with D unresolved. The sequencing sample was made of blood. This clonotype originated in a man aged 30-40 years in good health. The CDR3 DNA reads TGTGCCAGCAGCTTGCGGAGAACAGATACGCAGTATTTT. Its protein is CASSLRRTDTQYF. The whole variable domain, remainder taken from reference TRBV5-5 and TRBJ2-3, is DAGVTQSPTHLIKTRGQQVTLRCSPISGHKSVSWYQQVLGQGPQFIFQYYEKEERGRGNFPDRFSARQFPNYSSELNVNALLLGDSALYLCASSLRRTDTQYFGPGTRLTVL.